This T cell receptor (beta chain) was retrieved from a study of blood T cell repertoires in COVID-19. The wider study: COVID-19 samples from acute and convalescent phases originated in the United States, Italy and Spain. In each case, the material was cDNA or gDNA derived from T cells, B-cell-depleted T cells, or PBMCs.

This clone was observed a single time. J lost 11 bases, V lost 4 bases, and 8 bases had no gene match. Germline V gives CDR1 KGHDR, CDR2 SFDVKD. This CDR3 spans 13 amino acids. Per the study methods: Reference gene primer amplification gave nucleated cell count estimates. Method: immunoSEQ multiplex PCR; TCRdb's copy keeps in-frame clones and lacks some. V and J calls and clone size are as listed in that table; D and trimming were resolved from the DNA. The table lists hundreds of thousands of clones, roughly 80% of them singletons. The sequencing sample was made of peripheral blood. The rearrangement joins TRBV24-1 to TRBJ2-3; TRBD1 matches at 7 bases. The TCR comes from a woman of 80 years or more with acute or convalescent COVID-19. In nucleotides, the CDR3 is TGTGCCACCAGTGACCTCCGGACAGGTGGGCAGTATTTT. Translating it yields CATSDLRTGGQYF.